This TCR beta chain comes out of a study of cytomegalovirus exposure and HLA in healthy donors. The study's findings and limits: Cytomegalovirus-associated status was assigned to fewer than 200 TCR beta chains.

Trimming left V 2 bases short and J 2 bases short, with 7 bases between. Germline CDR1 SEHNR, CDR2 FQNEAQ (reference sequence). The CDR3 covers 13 residues. As regards this clone: Its specificity is not known.

13 Jbeta primers and 60 Vbeta primers were used for the PCR. TCRdb's table, derived via immunoSEQ multiplex PCR, lists solely in-frame clones and lacks some. The table has approximately 220,000 clones, approximately 82% seen once. The sequenced sample was PBMCs. The TCR was taken from a man aged 18 to 35 in good health and CMV-seronegative. The chain combines TRBV7-9 with TRBJ2-7; no firm D call. DNA for the CDR3: TGTGCCAGCAGCTTACTCGGAGCCTACGAGCAGTACTTC. Translation gives CASSLLGAYEQYF. The whole variable domain, remainder taken from reference TRBV7-9 and TRBJ2-7, is DTGVSQNPRHKITKRGQNVTFRCDPISEHNRLYWYRQTLGQGPEFLTYFQNEAQLEKSRLLSDRFSAERPKGSFSTLEIQRTEQGDSAMYLCASSLLGAYEQYFGPGTRLTVT.